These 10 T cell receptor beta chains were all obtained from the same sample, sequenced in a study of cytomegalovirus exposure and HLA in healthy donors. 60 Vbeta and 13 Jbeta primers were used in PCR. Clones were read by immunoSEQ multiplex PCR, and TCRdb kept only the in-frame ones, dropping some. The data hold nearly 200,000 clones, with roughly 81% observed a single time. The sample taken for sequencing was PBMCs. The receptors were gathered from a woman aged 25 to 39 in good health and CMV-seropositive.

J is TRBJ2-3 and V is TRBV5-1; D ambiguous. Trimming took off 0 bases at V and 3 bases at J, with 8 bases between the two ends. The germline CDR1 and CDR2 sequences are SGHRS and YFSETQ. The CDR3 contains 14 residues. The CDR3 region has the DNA TGCGCCAGCAGCTTGGTGCTAGTGACAGATACGCAGTATTTT. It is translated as CASSLVLVTDTQYF.

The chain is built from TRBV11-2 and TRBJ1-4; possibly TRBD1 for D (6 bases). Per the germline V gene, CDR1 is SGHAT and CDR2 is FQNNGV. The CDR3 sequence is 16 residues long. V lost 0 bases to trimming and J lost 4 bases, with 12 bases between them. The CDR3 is CASSLDSGQLNEKLFF. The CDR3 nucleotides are TGTGCCAGCAGCTTAGATTCTGGACAGCTTAATGAAAAACTGTTTTTT.

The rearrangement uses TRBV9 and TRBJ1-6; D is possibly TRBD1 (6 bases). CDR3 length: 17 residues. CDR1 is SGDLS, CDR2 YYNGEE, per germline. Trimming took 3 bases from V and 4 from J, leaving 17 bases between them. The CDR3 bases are TGTGCCAGCAGCGAGATTACGGGAACAGGGTATAATTCACCCCTCCACTTT. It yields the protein CASSEITGTGYNSPLHF.

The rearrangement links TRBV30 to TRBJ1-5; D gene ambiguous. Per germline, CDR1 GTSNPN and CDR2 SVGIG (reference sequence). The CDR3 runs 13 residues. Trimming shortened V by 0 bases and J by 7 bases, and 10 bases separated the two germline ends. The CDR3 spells CAWSVRGSQPQHF. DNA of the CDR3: TGTGCCTGGAGTGTGCGTGGGAGCCAGCCCCAGCATTTT.

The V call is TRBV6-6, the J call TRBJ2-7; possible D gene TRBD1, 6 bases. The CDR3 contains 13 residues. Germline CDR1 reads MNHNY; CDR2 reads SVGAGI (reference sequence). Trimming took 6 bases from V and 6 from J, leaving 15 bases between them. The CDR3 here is CASRGRTDSEQYF. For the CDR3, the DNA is TGTGCCAGCAGGGGAAGGACAGATAGCGAGCAGTACTTC.

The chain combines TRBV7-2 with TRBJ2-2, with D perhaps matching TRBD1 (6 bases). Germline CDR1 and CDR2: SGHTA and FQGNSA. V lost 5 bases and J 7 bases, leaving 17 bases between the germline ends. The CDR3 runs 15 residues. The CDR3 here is CASSAGTPRGGELFF. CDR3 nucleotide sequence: TGTGCCAGCAGCGCCGGGACACCTAGGGGCGGGGAGCTGTTTTTT.

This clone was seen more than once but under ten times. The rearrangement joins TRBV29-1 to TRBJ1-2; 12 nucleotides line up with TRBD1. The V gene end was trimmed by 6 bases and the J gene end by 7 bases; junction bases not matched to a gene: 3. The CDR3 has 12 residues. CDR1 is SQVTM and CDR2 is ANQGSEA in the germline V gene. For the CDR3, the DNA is TGCAGCGTCGGGACAGGGGGCGCTGGCTACACCTTC. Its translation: CSVGTGGAGYTF.

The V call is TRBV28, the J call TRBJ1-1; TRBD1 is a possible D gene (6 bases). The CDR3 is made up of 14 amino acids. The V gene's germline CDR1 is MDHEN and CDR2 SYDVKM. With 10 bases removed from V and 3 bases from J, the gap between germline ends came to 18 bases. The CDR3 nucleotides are TGTGCCACCCGGGGGGGCTGGTCGGACACTGAAGCTTTCTTT. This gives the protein CATRGGWSDTEAFF.

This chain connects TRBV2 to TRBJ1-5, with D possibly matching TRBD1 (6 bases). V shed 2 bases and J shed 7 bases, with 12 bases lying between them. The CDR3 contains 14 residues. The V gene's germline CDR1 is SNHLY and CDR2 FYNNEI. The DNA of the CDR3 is TGTGCCAGCAGTGAAATAGGCAGGGGACAGCCCCAGCATTTT. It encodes CASSEIGRGQPQHF.

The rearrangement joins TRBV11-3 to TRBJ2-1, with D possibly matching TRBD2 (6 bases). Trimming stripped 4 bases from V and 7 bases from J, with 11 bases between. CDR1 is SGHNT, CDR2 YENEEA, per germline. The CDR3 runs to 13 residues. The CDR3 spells CASSWDSHNEQFF. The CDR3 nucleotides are TGTGCCAGCAGCTGGGACTCACATAATGAGCAGTTCTTC.